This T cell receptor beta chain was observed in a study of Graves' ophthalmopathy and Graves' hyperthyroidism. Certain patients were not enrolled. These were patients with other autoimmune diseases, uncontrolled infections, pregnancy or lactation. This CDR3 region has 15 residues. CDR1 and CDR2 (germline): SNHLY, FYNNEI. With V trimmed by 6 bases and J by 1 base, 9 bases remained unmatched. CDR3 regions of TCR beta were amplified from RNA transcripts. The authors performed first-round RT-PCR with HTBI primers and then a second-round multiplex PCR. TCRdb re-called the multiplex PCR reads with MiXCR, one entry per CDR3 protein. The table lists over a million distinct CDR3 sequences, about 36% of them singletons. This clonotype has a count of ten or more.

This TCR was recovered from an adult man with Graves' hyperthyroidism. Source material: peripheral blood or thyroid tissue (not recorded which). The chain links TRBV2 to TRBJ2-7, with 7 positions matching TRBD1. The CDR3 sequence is CASSEQGHTSYEQYF. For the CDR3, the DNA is TGTGCCAGCAGCGAACAGGGGCATACGTCCTACGAGCAGTACTTC.